What follows describes a single TCR beta chain. Its antigen is currently unknown. This sample was taken from a study of beta chain features in type 1 diabetes. On the study more broadly: Across all samples, roughly 99 million sorted cells were examined.

The sequenced template was cDNA made from the entire isolated RNA. Produced via immunoSEQ multiplex PCR; TCRdb's table is partial and in-frame only. The sample holds about 170,000 clones; about 8% are singletons and the top ten take roughly 0.97%. With 2 bases removed from V and 2 bases from J, the gap between germline ends came to 12 bases. The length of the CDR3 is 15 residues. Per germline, CDR1 KGHSY and CDR2 FQNENV. Study outcomes and limitations: The naive, central memory and Treg TCRB repertoires showed an apparent similarity that was greater among patients than among healthy donors. When VDJ junctions were examined, type 1 diabetes patients showed fewer insertions and more deletions. Researchers report that Type 1 diabetes patients had moderately but significantly shorter TCRB CDR3s across all four CD4+ subsets. With patients and controls alike, PCR might favor shorter templates to an equal degree.

The sample was central memory CD4+ T cells from blood. The sequence was obtained from a woman between 40 and 50 years old with type 1 diabetes. V gene TRBV16 combines with J gene TRBJ1-2; the D gene is possibly TRBD1 (5 bases). The CDR3 bases are TGTGCCAGCAGCCAAGGGCCAGGGCCGAACTATGGCTACACCTTC. Amino acids: CASSQGPGPNYGYTF.